A single sample gave rise to the 20 T cell receptor beta chains below, sequenced in a study of cytomegalovirus exposure and HLA in healthy donors. Sequenced by immunoSEQ multiplex PCR; TCRdb stores in-frame clones only, minus some. The sample yields approximately 170,000 clones, about 82% seen once. The sequencing sample was made of PBMCs. The receptors here all came from a man younger than 40 in good health and CMV-seropositive.

In its sample, this clone was seen once. V usage is TRBV10-1 and J usage is TRBJ2-1; 9 nucleotides agree with TRBD2. The V and J ends lost 6 bases and 5 bases, in that order; junction bases with no gene match: 5. This CDR3 has 14 amino acids. The germline gives CDR1 WNHNN, CDR2 SYGVQD (reference sequence). CDR3 DNA sequence: TGCGCCAGCAGCTTAGCGGGGGCAGACAATGAGCAGTTCTTC. This gives the protein CASSLAGADNEQFF.

Of note for this clone: Other DNA sequences in this sample translate to the same CDR3. J is TRBJ1-2 and V is TRBV19; D uncertain. The V gene lost 8 bases and the J gene lost 4 bases, with 5 bases spanning the gap. Per the germline V gene, CDR1 is LNHDA and CDR2 is SQIVND (reference sequence). The CDR3 length is 10 residues. CDR3 loop: CASRGYGYTF. In nucleotides, the CDR3 is TGTGCCAGTCGGGGCTATGGCTACACCTTC. Complete variable domain (other parts from reference TRBV19 and TRBJ1-2): DGGITQSPKYLFRKEGQNVTLSCEQNLNHDAMYWYRQDPGQGLRLIYYSQIVNDFQKGDIAEGYSVSREKKESFPLTVTSAQKNPTAFYLCASRGYGYTFGSGTRLTVV.

The rearrangement links TRBV4-1 to TRBJ1-1; the D gene is possibly TRBD1 (6 bases). Germline V gene sequence: CDR1 MGHRA, CDR2 YSYEKL. V was clipped by 2 bases and J by 5 bases, with 18 bases between them. This CDR3 has 16 residues. CDR3 region: CASSQNQEDRRTEAFF. The CDR3 DNA follows: TGCGCCAGCAGCCAAAATCAAGAAGACAGGCGGACTGAAGCTTTCTTT.

The rearrangement joins TRBV30 to TRBJ1-2, with a possible D match to TRBD1 (5 bases). The length of the CDR3 is 11 residues. Germline CDR1 reads GTSNPN; CDR2 reads SVGIG (reference sequence). Deletions cut 4 bases from V and 8 bases from J, with 11 bases between. The CDR3 region is CAWTGGVGYTF. The CDR3 DNA reads as TGTGCCTGGACAGGAGGGGTCGGCTACACCTTC.

The chain recombines TRBV11-1 with TRBJ1-1; D possibly corresponds to TRBD1 (6 bases). The CDR3 spans 13 residues. The ends were cut back, 7 bases at V and 1 base at J, with 10 bases in the middle. Per germline, CDR1 SGHAT and CDR2 FQDESV (reference sequence). The CDR3 loop reads CASTRGANTEAFF. Written as DNA, the CDR3 is TGTGCCAGCACCCGGGGGGCGAACACTGAAGCTTTCTTT.

In DNA, the CDR3 is TGTGCCAGCAGCGTAGCTGGGGCAGGGGGGTACGAGCAGTACTTC. Translation: CASSVAGAGGYEQYF. The chain uses TRBV9 and TRBJ2-7, with D maybe TRBD1 (7 bases). Germline V CDR1 and CDR2: SGDLS, YYNGEE. V was cut by 0 bases and J by 4 bases, with 14 bases left in between. This CDR3 region has 15 residues.

This chain connects TRBV7-8 to TRBJ2-3; D possibly corresponds to TRBD2 (5 bases). There are 12 residues in the CDR3. CDR1 is SGHVS and CDR2 is FQNEAQ in the germline V gene. The CDR3 loop is CVSGGGTDTQYF. Here the CDR3 DNA reads TGTGTGTCTGGAGGAGGCACAGATACGCAGTATTTT.

The chain is built from TRBV5-4 and TRBJ1-1; D call uncertain. This CDR3 comprises 13 residues. V shed 0 bases and J shed 6 bases, with 9 bases lying between them. Per the germline V gene, CDR1 is SGHNT and CDR2 is YYREEE (reference sequence). This chain's CDR3 is CASSLAGDSEAFF. The CDR3 coding sequence is TGTGCCAGCAGCTTGGCCGGAGATTCTGAAGCTTTCTTT.

This rearrangement joins TRBV18 to TRBJ2-7; tentative D call: TRBD1 (6 bases). V was cut by 4 bases and J by 2 bases, with 12 bases left in between. CDR3 size: 14 residues. The germline gives CDR1 KGHSH, CDR2 LQKENI. The CDR3 reads CASSRIQGPYEQYF. The DNA for the CDR3 is TGTGCCAGCTCACGGATACAGGGCCCCTACGAGCAGTACTTC.

This clone was counted only a few times. The CDR3 DNA sequence: TGCAGTGCTAGAGGGGGAGAGTCCCAGCATTTT. Protein product: CSARGGESQHF. V usage is TRBV20-1 and J usage is TRBJ1-5; D ambiguous. CDR1 DFQATT and CDR2 SNEGSKA come from the germline V gene (reference sequence). CDR3 length: 11 residues. V lost 1 base and J lost 11, with 9 bases in between.

As DNA, the CDR3 is TGTGCCAGCAGCCGCCGGGACACCAACACCTTC. Translation: CASSRRDTNTF. The chain employs TRBV6-5 and TRBJ1-2; weak D call: TRBD1 (6 bases). The ends were cut back, 6 bases at V and 12 bases at J, with 14 bases in the middle. The CDR3 is made up of 11 amino acids. CDR1 is MNHEY, CDR2 SVGAGI, per germline.

This chain links TRBV18 with TRBJ2-7; TRBD2 might be the D (5 bases). This CDR3 is built from 11 residues. Germline loops: CDR1 KGHSH, CDR2 LQKENI. Deletions cut 5 bases from V and 9 bases from J, with 11 bases between. The CDR3: CASSKEAGQYF. CDR3 sequence (DNA): TGTGCCAGCTCAAAGGAGGCGGGGCAGTACTTC.

The chain combines TRBV7-9 with TRBJ2-5; perhaps TRBD1 as D (8 bases). The CDR3 is made up of 16 amino acids. Trimming pared 1 base from V and 11 bases from J, leaving 23 bases between. Looked up from germline, CDR1 is SEHNR and CDR2 is FQNEAQ (reference sequence). This CDR3 is CASSLEDVQGAGEQYF. The CDR3 DNA reads TGTGCCAGCAGCTTAGAAGACGTTCAGGGGGCGGGGGAGCAGTACTTC.

The V gene is TRBV7-9, the J gene TRBJ1-5; 7 nucleotides align to TRBD1. Germline V gene sequence: CDR1 SEHNR, CDR2 FQNEAQ (reference sequence). Losses at the gene ends were 5 bases for V and 3 bases for J; bases not matched to a gene: 13. CDR3 length: 17 amino acids. The CDR3 region has the DNA TGTGCCAGCAGCCGTGGGTCTCAGGGGGTTTTCAATCAGCCCCAGCATTTT. As protein: CASSRGSQGVFNQPQHF.

The gene calls are TRBV6-4 and TRBJ2-7; no firm D call. Per germline, CDR1 MRHNA and CDR2 SNTAGT. Trimming shortened V by 8 bases and J by 7 bases, and 15 bases separated the two germline ends. This CDR3 is 12 amino acids long. The CDR3 nucleotides read TGTGCCAGCGAGACGGCCTCCGGGGAGCAGTACTTC. Encoded protein: CASETASGEQYF.

This clone was recorded a few times. The chain recombines TRBV5-1 with TRBJ1-4; D gene ambiguous. Looked up from germline, CDR1 is SGHRS and CDR2 is YFSETQ. V lost 1 base to trimming and J lost 8 bases, with 18 bases between them. This CDR3 is built from 16 residues. The CDR3, as DNA: TGCGCCAGCAGCTTGAACGGAGCCCCACAAAGGGAAAAACTGTTTTTT. Translated, it gives CASSLNGAPQREKLFF.

The chain carries TRBV19 and TRBJ2-1, with D hard to call. The CDR3 covers 12 residues. Germline CDR1 LNHDA, CDR2 SQIVND (reference sequence). V was clipped by 1 base and J by 6 bases, with 4 bases between them. CDR3 bases: TGTGCCAGTAGTATAGTAGCCAATGAGCAGTTCTTC. Amino acids: CASSIVANEQFF.

This rearrangement joins TRBV6-5 to TRBJ2-7; TRBD1 agrees at 7 bases. CDR1 MNHEY and CDR2 SVGAGI come from the germline V gene. With 5 bases clipped from V and 2 bases from J, the junction kept 6 bases outside the gene matches. The CDR3 has 14 residues. The CDR3 DNA follows: TGTGCCAGCAGTATATATCAGGGGGCCTACGAGCAGTACTTC. This gives the protein CASSIYQGAYEQYF.

The CDR3: CASSLLAGQNSPLHF. DNA for the CDR3: TGTGCCAGCAGCTTATTGGCAGGGCAGAATTCACCCCTCCACTTT. This chain joins TRBV5-4 and TRBJ1-6; D is perhaps TRBD1 (5 bases). This CDR3 comprises 15 residues. The V end was cut by 2 bases, the J end by 7 bases, with 13 bases between. CDR1 and CDR2 (germline): SGHNT, YYREEE (reference sequence).

V is TRBV6-6 and J is TRBJ1-5; weak D call: TRBD1 (5 bases). The V end was cut by 2 bases, the J end by 6 bases, with 8 bases between. CDR1 and CDR2 (germline): MNHNY, SVGAGI (reference sequence). The CDR3 sequence is 13 residues long. CDR3 in amino acids: CASSYGGIQPQHF. CDR3 bases: TGTGCCAGCAGTTACGGGGGGATTCAGCCCCAGCATTTT.